Described below is a single TCR beta chain sequence and its context. The data stem from a study of T cell changes during pregnancy in multiple sclerosis. Libraries were prepared by immunoSEQ multiplex PCR; TCRdb keeps only in-frame clonotypes and omits some of them. The repertoire has roughly 40,000 clones, roughly 90% of them found once; the top ten carry roughly 7.7%. CDR1 and CDR2 from the germline V gene are MGHRA and YSYEKL. The V gene lost 0 bases and the J gene lost 14 bases, with 22 bases spanning the gap. The CDR3 loop spans 15 amino acids. The chain couples TRBV4-1 to TRBJ2-5; TRBD2 might be the D (6 bases). This TCR came from a female donor with multiple sclerosis, enrolled in a pregnancy study. Sequenced material: CD8+ T cells from peripheral blood mononuclear cells, taken before pregnancy. CDR3 amino acids: CASSQDLGDSAKFYF. The CDR3 nucleotides are TGCGCCAGCAGCCAAGATTTGGGGGACTCCGCAAAATTTTACTTC.